This is a list of T cell receptor beta chains from one sample in a study of blood T cell repertoires in COVID-19. Libraries were prepared by immunoSEQ multiplex PCR; TCRdb keeps only in-frame clonotypes and omits some of them. The table has about 140,000 clones, roughly four fifths seen once. The sample taken for sequencing was peripheral blood. The receptor source for this set is a human donor in a cohort sampled during active COVID-19. The CDR3 runs from the conserved cysteine through the conserved F or W. The order of the fields is clone size, D gene, V gene, J gene, CDR3 protein, CDR3 DNA. D genes are given only for firm matches. A row's size may be missing; if present it is once, few, many or a size class.

-	TRBD1	TRBV29-1	TRBJ2-1	CSVEGQGAMKQFF	TGCAGCGTTGAGGGACAGGGTGCAATGAAGCAGTTCTTC
-	TRBD1	TRBV28	TRBJ2-2	CASRGQGQDGELFF	TGTGCCAGCAGGGGACAGGGACAGGACGGGGAGCTGTTTTTT
-	-	TRBV12-3/TRBV12-4	TRBJ1-3	CASSPSREGTIYF	TGTGCCAGCAGTCCAAGCCGGGAGGGGACCATATATTTT
-	TRBD1	TRBV29-1	TRBJ1-5	CSVRQGGDQPQHF	TGCAGCGTCAGACAGGGGGGAGATCAGCCCCAGCATTTT
-	-	TRBV11-2	TRBJ2-7	CASSLTLGGWGNSYEQYF	TGTGCCAGCAGCCTCACATTGGGGGGTTGGGGGAACTCCTACGAGCAGTACTTC
once	-	TRBV12-5	TRBJ1-1	CASGRTRVNTEAFF	TGTGCTAGTGGTCGGACTCGGGTGAACACTGAAGCTTTCTTT
-	TRBD2	TRBV6-5	TRBJ2-7	CASSLSGNSYEQYF	TGTGCCAGCAGTCTTAGCGGGAACTCCTACGAGCAGTACTTC
-	TRBD1	TRBV6-5	TRBJ1-6	CASNQQGEVSSPLHF	TGTGCCAGCAATCAGCAGGGGGAAGTTAGTTCACCCCTCCACTTT
-	-	TRBV2	TRBJ2-3	CASSEGGRTDTQYF	TGTGCCAGCAGTGAAGGGGGCCGCACAGATACGCAGTATTTT
-	-	TRBV18	TRBJ2-6	CASSLTARANVLTF	TGTGCCAGCTCCCTGACAGCCCGGGCCAACGTCCTGACTTTC
-	-	TRBV5-1	TRBJ2-3	CASRTSGDTQYF	TGCGCCAGCAGAACGAGCGGCGATACGCAGTATTTT
-	-	TRBV19	TRBJ2-2	CASSIWRGGNTGELFF	TGTGCCAGTAGTATATGGAGGGGAGGGAACACCGGGGAGCTGTTTTTT
-	-	TRBV6-6	TRBJ1-2	CATRGARHYGYTF	TGTGCCACTCGGGGGGCGCGGCACTATGGCTACACCTTC
few	-	TRBV6-5	TRBJ1-2	CASVVSGEGYGYTF	TGTGCCAGCGTCGTATCCGGAGAGGGCTATGGCTACACCTTC
-	-	TRBV23-1	TRBJ2-7	CASSQSVFDGTAVIVYEQYF	TGCGCCAGCAGTCAATCTGTATTTGACGGGACTGCGGTGATTGTCTACGAGCAGTACTTC
-	TRBD2	TRBV7-6	TRBJ2-1	CASSLPPGLGNEQFF	TGTGCCAGCAGCCTCCCGCCGGGACTAGGGAATGAGCAGTTCTTC
-	TRBD1	TRBV18	TRBJ2-7	CASSGQGDEQYF	TGTGCCAGCTCGGGACAGGGGGACGAGCAGTACTTC
few	-	TRBV29-1	TRBJ1-1	CSVEGDISEAFF	TGCAGCGTTGAGGGGGACATTTCTGAAGCTTTCTTT
-	-	TRBV6-5	TRBJ2-7	CASSFRGYEQYF	TGTGCCAGCAGCTTCCGGGGATACGAGCAGTACTTC
-	TRBD2	TRBV12-3/TRBV12-4	TRBJ2-7	CASSASGGREQYF	TGTGCCAGCAGCGCCTCGGGGGGGCGAGAGCAGTACTTC
-	TRBD1	TRBV6-5	TRBJ2-7	CASSRDRSYEQYF	TGTGCCAGCAGTCGGGACAGATCCTACGAGCAGTACTTC
-	TRBD2	TRBV5-4	TRBJ2-7	CASSPPPLAGGMYEQYF	TGTGCCAGCAGCCCCCCCCCGCTAGCGGGAGGGATGTACGAGCAGTACTTC
-	TRBD1	TRBV28	TRBJ1-1	CASRSGQTEAFF	TGTGCCAGCAGATCGGGACAGACTGAAGCTTTCTTT